The clone carrying this TCR beta chain came up a few times. The record originates from a study of radiotherapy plus CTLA-4 blockade in lung cancer. Across the whole study: Patients showed objective responses in about a sixth of cases, and disease control was achieved by around 30%.

Germline V gives CDR1 SGHTA, CDR2 FQGNSA. V dropped 5 bases and J dropped 0; count of bases not matched to a gene: 2. This CDR3 is built from 17 residues. Chemo-refractory metastatic non-small-cell lung cancer patients underwent focal radiation alongside CTLA-4 blockade with ipilimumab. Sequenced by immunoSEQ multiplex PCR; TCRdb stores in-frame clones only, minus some. The sample records around 72,000 clones, 78% being singletons. The clonotype originates from a human donor with non-small cell lung cancer who had a complete response to radiotherapy plus ipilimumab. The V gene is TRBV7-2, the J gene TRBJ2-1, with 15 bases that match TRBD2. The starting material was peripheral blood, obtained from a patient treated with radiotherapy plus ipilimumab. CDR3 sequence reads: CASSGTSGGNSYNEQFF. For the CDR3, the DNA is TGTGCCAGCAGCGGGACTAGCGGGGGGAACTCCTACAATGAGCAGTTCTTC.